These 2 T cell receptor beta chains were all obtained from the same sample, sequenced in a study of T cells in Graves' hyperthyroidism and ophthalmopathy. Amplified TCR beta CDR3 regions derived from RNA transcripts. First-round RT-PCR with HTBI primers amplified the TCR CDR3 region. TCRdb analysed the multiplex PCR reads with MiXCR anew, one entry per CDR3 protein. The data hold about 350,000 distinct CDR3 sequences, with about 15% observed a single time. Material: blood. These receptors came from a woman aged 30 to 39 with Graves' hyperthyroidism.

This clonotype was seen a handful of times. V usage is TRBV20-1 and J usage is TRBJ2-3; TRBD1 aligns across 8 bases. Trimming at V came to 7 bases and at J to 3 bases, leaving 12 bases not matched to a gene. The CDR3 consists of 15 residues. Per germline, CDR1 DFQATT and CDR2 SNEGSKA (reference sequence). For the CDR3, the DNA is TGCAGTGTTTCGCCCCAGGGGGCGCCGACAGATACGCAGTATTTT. Protein: CSVSPQGAPTDTQYF.

This clonotype was counted at least ten times. The chain is built from TRBV20-1 and TRBJ1-2; the D gene is possibly TRBD1 (5 bases). CDR1 and CDR2 from the germline V gene are DFQATT and SNEGSKA (reference sequence). Trimming left V 5 bases short and J 4 bases short, with 17 bases between. This CDR3 has 14 residues. Here the CDR3 DNA reads TGCAGTGCTGACCATACGGACAATACCTATGGCTACACCTTC. Amino acid sequence: CSADHTDNTYGYTF.